These 30 T cell receptor beta chains originate from one sample sequenced in a study of neoadjuvant anti-PD-1 for oral cavity cancer. Time point noted: after neoadjuvant nivolumab, at surgical resection. This table comes from immunoSEQ multiplex PCR, and its TCRdb copy is limited to in-frame clones, with some not included. In the table there are tens of thousands of clones, roughly nine tenths of which are singletons. The sequencing used PBMCs, collected after nivolumab (anti-PD-1) treatment. All receptors derive from a person between 35 and 79 years old with oral cavity squamous cell carcinoma.

In this sample, this clone turned up a few times. This chain connects TRBV28 to TRBJ2-7; perhaps TRBD1 as D (6 bases). CDR3 length: 15 residues. Trimming pared 3 bases from V and 2 bases from J, leaving 14 bases between. Germline assignment: CDR1 MDHEN and CDR2 SYDVKM. The CDR3 nucleotides read TGTGCCAGCAGTTTGGCAGGGGCCACCACCTACGAGCAGTACTTC. It yields the protein CASSLAGATTYEQYF.

J is TRBJ1-4 and V is TRBV30; possibly TRBD1 for D (6 bases). CDR3 size: 13 residues. Deletions cut 2 bases from V and 8 bases from J, with 12 bases between. In germline, CDR1 is GTSNPN, CDR2 SVGIG (reference sequence). This chain's CDR3 is CAWSQGLGEKLFF. CDR3 nucleotide sequence: TGTGCCTGGAGTCAGGGGCTGGGAGAAAAACTGTTTTTT.

V and J are TRBV30 and TRBJ1-1, with unresolved D. This CDR3 comprises 16 residues. Trimming left V 2 bases short and J 3 bases short, with 19 bases between. Germline V gene data show CDR1 as GTSNPN and CDR2 as SVGIG (reference sequence). CDR3: CAWSLPIRTGYTEAFF. The DNA for the CDR3 is TGTGCCTGGAGTTTGCCCATCCGGACCGGGTACACTGAAGCTTTCTTT.

The chain recombines TRBV28 with TRBJ2-7, with 8 bases aligning to TRBD2. The germline V gene encodes CDR1 MDHEN and CDR2 SYDVKM. The CDR3 consists of 13 residues. V was clipped by 6 bases and J by 0 bases; unmatched bases: 1. CDR3 residues: CASRGTSSYEQYF. The CDR3 DNA sequence: TGTGCCAGCAGGGGGACTAGCTCCTACGAGCAGTACTTC.

The rearrangement joins TRBV5-6 to TRBJ2-6, with 8 bases aligning to TRBD1. Germline V gene sequence: CDR1 SGHDT, CDR2 YYEEEE. This CDR3 has 15 amino acids. Germline trimming cut 4 bases from V and 3 bases from J; bases unmatched to any gene: 3. The CDR3 DNA reads as TGTGCCAGCAGCGACAGGGGCCTTGGGGCCAACGTCCTGACTTTC. Translated: CASSDRGLGANVLTF.

The gene calls are TRBV6-5 and TRBJ1-2; possible D gene TRBD1, 6 bases. The CDR3 runs to 14 residues. Trimming left V 5 bases short and J 0 bases short, with 10 bases between. CDR1 MNHEY and CDR2 SVGAGI come from the germline V gene. The CDR3 region is CASSDRTANYGYTF. CDR3 sequence (DNA): TGTGCCAGCAGTGACCGGACAGCTAACTATGGCTACACCTTC.

This clone was found once. The chain combines TRBV9 with TRBJ1-1; no firm D call. There are 14 residues in the CDR3. Germline CDR1 is SGDLS and CDR2 is YYNGEE. The V and J ends lost 4 bases and 0 bases respectively, with 10 bases between them. In DNA, the CDR3 is TGTGCCAGCAGCAGCGGACGGTTGAACACTGAAGCTTTCTTT. Translating gives CASSSGRLNTEAFF.

The gene calls are TRBV5-1 and TRBJ2-1; 13 nucleotides line up with TRBD2. This CDR3 comprises 16 residues. The junction had 4 bases not matched to a gene; V was cut back by 3 bases and J by 4 bases. Per germline, CDR1 SGHRS and CDR2 YFSETQ. Here the CDR3 reads CASSSGLAGRYNEQFF. Written as DNA, the CDR3 is TGCGCCAGCAGCTCGGGACTAGCGGGGAGATACAATGAGCAGTTCTTC.

This clone occurred a few times. This chain joins TRBV10-1 and TRBJ2-3; D unclear. The CDR3 spans 11 residues. Germline CDR1 reads WNHNN; CDR2 reads SYGVQD (reference sequence). V lost 3 bases and J 8 bases, leaving 6 bases between the germline ends. CDR3 DNA: TGCGCCAGCAGTGATTCCCTTACGCAGTATTTT. Translating it yields CASSDSLTQYF.

This clone showed up just once. This chain connects TRBV6-1 to TRBJ2-1; D is possibly TRBD1 (5 bases). V was cut by 3 bases and J by 0 bases, with 12 bases left in between. Germline CDR1 reads MNHNS; CDR2 reads SASEGT. The CDR3 runs 16 residues. Here the CDR3 reads CASSDQGTVSYNEQFF. CDR3 DNA sequence: TGTGCCAGCAGTGATCAGGGAACCGTCTCCTACAATGAGCAGTTCTTC.

The rearrangement uses TRBV6-1 and TRBJ1-5; a weak D match, TRBD1 (6 bases). Germline V lookup: CDR1 MNHNS, CDR2 SASEGT. V lost 2 bases and J lost 4, with 21 bases in between. CDR3 length: 18 residues. The CDR3 loop is CASSEKSGATRANQPQHF. CDR3 nucleotides: TGTGCCAGCAGTGAAAAATCGGGGGCGACACGGGCTAATCAGCCCCAGCATTTT.

The chain employs TRBV19 and TRBJ2-6; no firm D call. V was pared by 5 bases and J by 0 bases, with 5 bases between. Per germline, CDR1 LNHDA and CDR2 SQIVND (reference sequence). This CDR3 contains 14 residues. CDR3: CASSDLSGANVLTF. The CDR3 DNA is TGTGCCAGTAGTGACCTCTCTGGGGCCAACGTCCTGACTTTC.

V usage is TRBV7-2 and J usage is TRBJ1-1, with 8 bases identical to TRBD1. J gave up 11 bases and V 5 bases, and 13 bases lay outside the gene matches. Germline V gene data show CDR1 as SGHTA and CDR2 as FQGNSA. This CDR3 region has 14 residues. The CDR3, as DNA: TGTGCCAGCAGCCCCGCACATCAGGGGGCTGGGGCTTTCTTT. It specifies CASSPAHQGAGAFF. Combining the CDR3 with reference TRBV7-2 and TRBJ1-1 gives the whole variable domain GAGVSQSPSNKVTEKGKDVELRCDPISGHTALYWYRQSLGQGLEFLIYFQGNSAPDKSGLPSDRFSAERTGGSVSTLTIQRTQQEDSAVYLCASSPAHQGAGAFFGQGTRLTVV.

The chain combines TRBV30 with TRBJ2-2; D possibly matches TRBD1 or TRBD2 (7 bases each). The CDR3 spans 17 residues. Trimming left V 0 bases short and J 2 bases short, with 16 bases between. From germline, CDR1 is GTSNPN and CDR2 SVGIG (reference sequence). The CDR3 protein is CAWSVWGGQKNTGELFF. CDR3 nucleotides: TGTGCCTGGAGTGTATGGGGGGGACAGAAAAACACCGGGGAGCTGTTTTTT.

This clone appeared a few times. This chain joins TRBV6-1 and TRBJ2-3; D is undetermined. Trimming cost V 7 bases and J 4 bases, with 12 bases left between them. Germline CDR1 and CDR2: MNHNS and SASEGT. CDR3 size: 13 residues. This CDR3 is CASIKDGADTQYF. The CDR3 DNA is TGTGCCAGCATCAAGGATGGGGCAGATACGCAGTATTTT.

The V and J genes are TRBV19 and TRBJ1-5; possibly TRBD1 for D (6 bases). V gave up 4 bases and J gave up 5 bases, with 6 bases separating them. CDR1 and CDR2 from the germline V gene are LNHDA and SQIVND (reference sequence). This CDR3 contains 12 residues. The chain's CDR3 is CASSTGDQPQHF. Here the CDR3 DNA reads TGTGCCAGTAGTACAGGGGATCAGCCCCAGCATTTT.

V and J are TRBV6-1 and TRBJ1-5; D remains unclear. Trimming pared 1 base from V and 9 bases from J, leaving 10 bases between. The CDR3 loop spans 13 amino acids. Germline-derived CDR1 and CDR2 are MNHNS and SASEGT. CDR3: CASSEEGKLPQHF. In DNA, the CDR3 is TGTGCCAGCAGTGAAGAGGGAAAATTGCCCCAGCATTTT.

The chain recombines TRBV5-6 with TRBJ1-2; D gene ambiguous. CDR1 SGHDT and CDR2 YYEEEE come from the germline V gene. The CDR3 contains 11 residues. Trimming pared 0 bases from V and 7 bases from J, leaving 4 bases between. The CDR3, as DNA: TGTGCCAGCAGCTTGGGGACTGGCTACACCTTC. This encodes CASSLGTGYTF.

The chain combines TRBV19 with TRBJ2-7, with 10 positions matching TRBD1. J was trimmed by 6 bases and V by 8 bases; bases with no gene match: 10. The germline CDR1 and CDR2 sequences are LNHDA and SQIVND (reference sequence). The CDR3 spans 14 residues. The CDR3 protein is CASLFRDRGREQYF. DNA for the CDR3: TGTGCCAGTTTATTTAGGGACAGGGGTCGCGAGCAGTACTTC.

This chain joins TRBV28 and TRBJ1-2; TRBD1 matches 8 bases. The germline gives CDR1 MDHEN, CDR2 SYDVKM. This CDR3 is 13 amino acids long. J was trimmed by 7 bases and V by 4 bases; bases with no gene match: 5. CDR3 protein: CASSSGQGRGYTF. CDR3 DNA: TGTGCCAGCAGTTCTGGACAGGGTCGTGGCTACACCTTC.

V and J are TRBV4-1 and TRBJ2-7; the D gene is possibly TRBD2 (5 bases). Germline CDR1 is MGHRA and CDR2 is YSYEKL. The V gene lost 1 base and the J gene lost 3 bases, with 16 bases spanning the gap. The CDR3 spans 16 residues. Here the CDR3 DNA reads TGCGCCAGCAGCCAAGGTGCTGAAGCGGTGATCTACGAGCAGTACTTC. Translation gives CASSQGAEAVIYEQYF.

The gene calls are TRBV5-1 and TRBJ1-3; 7 nucleotides line up with TRBD1. J was trimmed by 2 bases and V by 2 bases; bases with no gene match: 1. The CDR3 has 14 amino acids. CDR1 is SGHRS, CDR2 YFSETQ, per germline. The CDR3 here is CASSLGGPGNTIYF. The CDR3 nucleotides read TGCGCCAGCAGCTTAGGGGGCCCTGGAAACACCATATATTTT.

The CDR3 nucleotides read TGCGCCAGCAGCCGGGACGGGGGTAACTCCTACAATGAGCAGTTCTTC. Protein: CASSRDGGNSYNEQFF. The gene calls are TRBV5-1 and TRBJ2-1; perhaps TRBD2 as D (6 bases). CDR1 SGHRS and CDR2 YFSETQ come from the germline V gene. The CDR3 runs to 16 residues. V lost 4 bases to trimming and J lost 0 bases, with 14 bases between them.

This clone showed up just once. The chain carries TRBV9 and TRBJ1-2; TRBD1 agrees at 9 bases. Germline assignment: CDR1 SGDLS and CDR2 YYNGEE. The CDR3 covers 15 residues. Trimming cost V 4 bases and J 8 bases; bases outside gene matches: 12. CDR3 sequence (DNA): TGTGCCAGCAGCATCTACAGGGGGCAACCAAGCGGCTACACCTTC. As protein: CASSIYRGQPSGYTF.

V gene TRBV13 combines with J gene TRBJ2-1, with D perhaps TRBD1 or TRBD2 (5 bases each). CDR1 and CDR2 (germline): PRHDT, FYEKMQ (reference sequence). The V gene lost 4 bases and the J gene lost 10 bases, with 11 bases spanning the gap. The CDR3 has 12 amino acids. The DNA of the CDR3 is TGTGCCAGCAGCTCGGGACCGTCCGAGCAGTTCTTC. Encoded protein: CASSSGPSEQFF.

This rearrangement joins TRBV11-2 to TRBJ2-2, with D possibly TRBD2 on 6 matching bases. Per germline, CDR1 SGHAT and CDR2 FQNNGV. CDR3 size: 15 residues. Trimming removed 5 bases from V and 2 bases from J, with 12 bases in between. CDR3 nucleotide sequence: TGTGCCAGCAGCCCCCGGGGGTTTAACACCGGGGAGCTGTTTTTT. Encoded protein: CASSPRGFNTGELFF. Filled out from reference TRBV11-2 and TRBJ2-2, the complete variable domain reads EAGVAQSPRYKIIEKRQSVAFWCNPISGHATLYWYQQILGQGPKLLIQFQNNGVVDDSQLPKDRFSAERLKGVDSTLKIQPAKLEDSAVYLCASSPRGFNTGELFFGEGSRLTVL.

The chain links TRBV30 to TRBJ2-5, with 10 positions matching TRBD2. CDR1 is GTSNPN, CDR2 SVGIG, per germline (reference sequence). Trimming took 1 base from V and 4 from J; bases not matched to a gene: 9. The CDR3 has 16 residues. CDR3 sequence reads: CAWSGSGRESRETQYF. Here the CDR3 DNA reads TGTGCCTGGAGTGGAAGCGGGAGGGAGTCCCGAGAGACCCAGTACTTC.

The chain employs TRBV5-5 and TRBJ2-7; the D gene is possibly TRBD2 (7 bases). CDR1 and CDR2 (germline): SGHKS, YYEKEE (reference sequence). This CDR3 comprises 15 residues. V dropped 0 bases and J dropped 6 bases, with 16 bases sitting between them. The CDR3 region is CASSLELARGAEQYF. CDR3 in DNA: TGTGCCAGCAGCTTGGAGCTTGCTCGGGGGGCCGAGCAGTACTTC.

The chain has TRBV4-1 and TRBJ2-7; 7 bases align to TRBD2. V was pared by 0 bases and J by 3 bases, with 8 bases of the junction left unmatched. The length of the CDR3 is 16 residues. Germline V gene sequence: CDR1 MGHRA, CDR2 YSYEKL. CDR3 sequence: CASSQEGTSAYYEQYF. Written as DNA, the CDR3 is TGCGCCAGCAGCCAAGAAGGTACTAGCGCCTACTACGAGCAGTACTTC.

V gene TRBV10-3 combines with J gene TRBJ1-2; perhaps TRBD1 as D (6 bases). This CDR3 spans 16 amino acids. The germline V and J ends were trimmed by 2 bases and 2 bases, with 15 bases remaining between them. CDR1 and CDR2 (germline): ENHRY, SYGVKD. DNA of the CDR3: TGTGCCATCAGTGAGACGTGGACAGACTTGAACTATGGCTACACCTTC. Translation: CAISETWTDLNYGYTF.